These T cell receptor beta chains were read from a single sample in a study of OX40 agonist ivuxolimab in advanced cancers. Here immunoSEQ multiplex PCR was the method, and the copy in TCRdb shows in-frame clones only, minus some. The repertoire holds 90,000 to 100,000 clones, with less than 90% as singletons. The source material was CD4+ or CD8+ T cells sorted from blood, sampled in a trial of the OX40 agonist ivuxolimab. These receptors were obtained from an adult with an advanced solid tumor such as melanoma, head and neck, liver or kidney cancer. CDR3s include the opening cysteine and the closing phenylalanine or tryptophan. A D gene is named only where the DNA matches it firmly. Clone size, where shown, is once, few, many, or a class for clones that have expanded.

>TRBD1|-|TRBJ1-1|TRBV27
TGTGCCAGCAGGGACAGGGTCTCGGGCACTGAAGCTTTCTTT
CASRDRVSGTEAFF
>-|-|TRBJ1-2|TRBV28
TGTGCCAGCAACTACTATGGCTACACCTTC
CASNYYGYTF
>-|-|TRBJ1-4|TRBV5-5
TGTGCCAGCAGAGACAATGAAAAACTGTTTTTT
CASRDNEKLFF
>TRBD1|-|TRBJ2-7|TRBV11-1
TGTGCCAGCAGCTTACTCGCGACAGGGGCCTACGAGCAGTACTTC
CASSLLATGAYEQYF
>-|-|TRBJ2-2|TRBV15
TGTGCCACCAGCAGAGAAGGGGATCCTCGCACCGGGGAGCTGTTTTTT
CATSREGDPRTGELFF
>-|-|TRBJ1-1|TRBV14
TGTGCCAGCAGCCAAATCGTAAGGACTGAAGCTTTCTTT
CASSQIVRTEAFF
>-|-|TRBJ1-2|TRBV28
TGTGCCAGCGGGGTAGGGGTCTATGGCTACACCTTC
CASGVGVYGYTF
>TRBD2|-|TRBJ2-3|TRBV5-4
TGTGCCAGCAGCTTGCGAGCGGGAGTGGGAGATACGCAGTATTTT
CASSLRAGVGDTQYF
>-|-|TRBJ2-1|TRBV2
TGTGCCAGCCAGGCGCAGCCCTATGAGCAGTTCTTC
CASQAQPYEQFF
>-|few|TRBJ1-2|TRBV28
TGTGCCAGTTTAGGGGCAGGGGCTGGCTATGGCTACACCTTC
CASLGAGAGYGYTF
>TRBD1|-|TRBJ1-2|TRBV19
TGTGCCAGTTCCCGGGACAGGGGGGTTCGTAGCTATGGCTACACCTTC
CASSRDRGVRSYGYTF
>TRBD2|many|TRBJ2-5|TRBV7-8
TGTGCCAGCAGCTCGGGAGGACAAGAGACCCAGTACTTC
CASSSGGQETQYF
>-|-|TRBJ2-1|TRBV7-3
TGTGCCAGCAGCTCCCCTTCAGTTTACAATGAGCAGTTCTTC
CASSSPSVYNEQFF
>TRBD1|-|TRBJ2-1|TRBV5-6
TGTGCCAGCAGCTTGGGGGGACAGGGACATGAGCAGTTCTTC
CASSLGGQGHEQFF
>TRBD2|-|TRBJ2-7|TRBV28
TGTGCCAGTAGTTCTCCCGGACTAGCGGGCTCCTACGAGCAGTACTTC
CASSSPGLAGSYEQYF
>-|-|TRBJ2-2|TRBV7-9
TGTGCCAGCAGCTTACAGGGTGCTGGGGAGCTGTTTTTT
CASSLQGAGELFF
>TRBD2|-|TRBJ2-1|TRBV5-1
TGCGCCAGCAGCTTGGCGGGACTAGCGCCTACACATGAGCAGTTCTTC
CASSLAGLAPTHEQFF
>-|once|TRBJ2-6|TRBV29-1
TGCAGCGTCCACGGACTGTCCAGCTCTGGGGCCAACGTCCTGACTTTC
CSVHGLSSSGANVLTF
>TRBD1|-|TRBJ1-4|TRBV18
TGTGCCAGCTCAAGGGACAGGGTTAATGAAAAACTGTTTTTT
CASSRDRVNEKLFF
>-|-|TRBJ1-3|TRBV2
TGTGCCAGCAGTCGGGAGGCGATCCGGCCCTCTGGAAACACCATATATTTT
CASSREAIRPSGNTIYF
>-|-|TRBJ1-4|TRBV29-1
TGCAGCGGGGGGCAGGATGAAAAACTGTTTTTT
CSGGQDEKLFF
>-|-|TRBJ2-2|TRBV11-3
TGTGCCAGCAGCTCAGGCGGCGGGTCCGGGGAGCTGTTTTTT
CASSSGGGSGELFF
>-|-|TRBJ2-5|TRBV28
TGTGCCAGCCAACTATCCCGGGAGACCCAGTACTTC
CASQLSRETQYF
>-|-|TRBJ2-3|TRBV11-2
TGTGCCAGCAGCCCTGAAAAAGGGCCTAAGTATTTT
CASSPEKGPKYF
>-|-|TRBJ1-1|TRBV5-4
TGTGCCAGCAGCTTGAAGGCAGGGATTGAGAACACTGAAGCTTTCTTT
CASSLKAGIENTEAFF
>-|-|TRBJ2-2|TRBV5-5
TGTGCCAGCAGCTTGTGGTCGGCAGGGGCGACTACCGGGGAGCTGTTTTTT
CASSLWSAGATTGELFF
>-|-|TRBJ1-2|TRBV14
TGTGCCAGCAGCTTCGCGGAGAACTATGGCTACACCTTC
CASSFAENYGYTF
>TRBD1|-|TRBJ2-2|TRBV29-1
TGCAGCGTTGAATTTTGGACAGGGAACACCGGGGAGCTGTTTTTT
CSVEFWTGNTGELFF
>-|-|TRBJ1-2|TRBV5-4
TGTGCCAGCAGCTTGTTGGGAGAAGGCTACACCTTC
CASSLLGEGYTF
>-|once|TRBJ1-2|TRBV28
TGTGCCAGCCGTATTGGGGGGTACTATGGCTACACCTTC
CASRIGGYYGYTF
>-|-|TRBJ1-1|TRBV6-5
TGTGCCAGCAGTTACGGTCGCAGGGGGAACACTGAAGCTTTCTTT
CASSYGRRGNTEAFF
>TRBD2|-|TRBJ2-2|TRBV19
TGTGCCAGTAGTATAACTAGCGGTAACACCGGGGAGCTGTTTTTT
CASSITSGNTGELFF
>TRBD1|-|TRBJ1-5|TRBV28
TGTGCCAGCCGATCAGGGGGCGAGCAGCCCCAGCATTTT
CASRSGGEQPQHF
>-|-|TRBJ1-1|TRBV5-1
TGCGCCAGCAGCTGGGGACCTGCGCCCTTGAACACTGAAGCTTTCTTT
CASSWGPAPLNTEAFF
>TRBD1|once|TRBJ1-1|TRBV5-4
TGTGCCAGCAGCTTGGAGGGGGGACAGGGGAGAGAAGCTTTCTTT
CASSLEGGQGREAFF
>-|-|TRBJ1-2|TRBV6-5
TGTGCCAGCAGGGGCCCCATACAGGGAAACTATGGCTACACCTTC
CASRGPIQGNYGYTF
>TRBD1|-|TRBJ2-7|TRBV28
TGTGCCAGCAGCACGACCGGGACAGGCCACTACGAGCAGTACTTC
CASSTTGTGHYEQYF
>-|once|TRBJ2-1|TRBV27
TGTGCCAGCAGTTTAGAGCGCGTTCTCTCCTACAATGAGCAGTTCTTC
CASSLERVLSYNEQFF
>-|-|TRBJ1-2|TRBV10-3
TGTGCCATCAGACCGGACACGAACTATGGCTACACCTTC
CAIRPDTNYGYTF
>-|once|TRBJ1-1|TRBV6-6
TGTGCCAGCAGTCCTCAGGGGACGGTGAACACTGAAGCTTTCTTT
CASSPQGTVNTEAFF
>-|-|TRBJ2-3|TRBV7-9
TGTGCCAGCAGCTCGCCCGATACGCAGTATTTT
CASSSPDTQYF
>TRBD2|-|TRBJ2-1|TRBV19
TGTGCCAGTAGTATCTGGACTAGCGGGGCGAATGAGCAGTTCTTC
CASSIWTSGANEQFF
>TRBD1|many|TRBJ1-3|TRBV2
TGTGCCAGCGGAACGGCGGGACAGGGAAACACCATATATTTT
CASGTAGQGNTIYF
>-|-|TRBJ2-4|TRBV5-6
TGTGCCAGCAGCTCCCAAGGGCAGACAAACATTCAGTACTTC
CASSSQGQTNIQYF
>TRBD1|-|TRBJ1-4|TRBV30
TGTGCCTGGGGGGGACAGAAACGGGAAAAACTGTTTTTT
CAWGGQKREKLFF
>-|-|TRBJ1-1|TRBV11-3
TGTGCCAGCAGCTCGACCCCCCCGTCCACTGAAGCTTTCTTT
CASSSTPPSTEAFF
>-|-|TRBJ2-3|TRBV4-2
TGTGCCAGCAGCCAAGGGAAGGGCCCGGACACAGATACGCAGTATTTT
CASSQGKGPDTDTQYF
>-|-|TRBJ2-5|TRBV25-1
TGTGCCAGCAGTGTAAGGGAGACCCAGTACTTC
CASSVRETQYF
>-|-|TRBJ2-5|TRBV6-5
TGTGCCAGCAGTTTGACACGGATTGAGACCCAGTACTTC
CASSLTRIETQYF
>-|-|TRBJ1-2|TRBV10-3
TGTGCCATCAGCCCATCGGACGAATATGGCTACACCTTC
CAISPSDEYGYTF
>-|few|TRBJ2-3|TRBV30
TGTGCCTGGAGTGTACAGGATACGCAGTATTTT
CAWSVQDTQYF
>-|-|TRBJ2-1|TRBV29-1
TGCAGCGCGGCCCGACTAGAATTCGATGAGCAGTTCTTC
CSAARLEFDEQFF
>-|once|TRBJ2-3|TRBV2
TGTGCCAGCAGGGGGGAGATGGATACGCAGTATTTT
CASRGEMDTQYF
>TRBD2|-|TRBJ2-3|TRBV29-1
TGCAGCGTTGGGACTAGCGGCACAGATACGCAGTATTTT
CSVGTSGTDTQYF
>-|few|TRBJ1-2|TRBV11-2
TGTGCCAGCAGCTTAGGGGGATATGGCTACACCTTC
CASSLGGYGYTF